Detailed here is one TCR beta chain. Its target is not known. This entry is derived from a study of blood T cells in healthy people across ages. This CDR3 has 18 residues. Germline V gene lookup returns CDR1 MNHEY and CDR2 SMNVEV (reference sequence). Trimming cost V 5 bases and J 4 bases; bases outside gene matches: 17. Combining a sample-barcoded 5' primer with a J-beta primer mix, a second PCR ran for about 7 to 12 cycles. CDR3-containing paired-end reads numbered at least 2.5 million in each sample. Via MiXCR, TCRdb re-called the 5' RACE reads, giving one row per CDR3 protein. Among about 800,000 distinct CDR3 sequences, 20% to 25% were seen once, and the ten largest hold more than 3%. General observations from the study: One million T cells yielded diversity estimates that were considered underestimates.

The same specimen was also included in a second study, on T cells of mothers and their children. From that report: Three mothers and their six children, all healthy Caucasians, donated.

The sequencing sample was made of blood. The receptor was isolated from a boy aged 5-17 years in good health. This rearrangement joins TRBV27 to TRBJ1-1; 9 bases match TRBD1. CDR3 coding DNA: TGTGCCAGCAGTACCCGGTTGGGGGACAGGGTTCCAGGCACTGAAGCTTTCTTT. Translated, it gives CASSTRLGDRVPGTEAFF.